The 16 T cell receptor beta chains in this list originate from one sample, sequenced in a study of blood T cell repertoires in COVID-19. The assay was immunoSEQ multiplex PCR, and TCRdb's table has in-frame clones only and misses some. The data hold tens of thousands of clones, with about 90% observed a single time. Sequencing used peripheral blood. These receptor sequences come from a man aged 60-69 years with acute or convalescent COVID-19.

CDR3 nucleotides: TGTGCCACCAGACTGATCCCAGGGGCCAGCGGCGAGACCCAGTACTTC. This encodes CATRLIPGASGETQYF. The V call is TRBV28, the J call TRBJ2-5; a possible D gene is TRBD1 (6 bases). Looked up from germline, CDR1 is MDHEN and CDR2 is SYDVKM. Deletions cut 10 bases from V and 5 bases from J, with 26 bases between. The CDR3 extends over 16 amino acids.

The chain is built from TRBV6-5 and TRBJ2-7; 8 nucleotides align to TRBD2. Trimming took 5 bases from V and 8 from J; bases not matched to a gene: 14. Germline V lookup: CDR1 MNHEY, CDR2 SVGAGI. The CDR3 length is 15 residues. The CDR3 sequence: CASSNTGTSPVKQYF. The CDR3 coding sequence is TGTGCCAGCAGTAACACCGGGACTAGTCCTGTCAAGCAGTACTTC.

CDR3 amino acids: CASSSEAGESDTQYF. CDR3 in DNA: TGTGCCAGCAGCTCTGAAGCGGGAGAGTCAGATACGCAGTATTTT. The chain combines TRBV7-8 with TRBJ2-3; 8 bases match TRBD2. This CDR3 spans 15 amino acids. V was clipped by 4 bases and J by 4 bases; unmatched bases: 7. Germline CDR1 SGHVS, CDR2 FQNEAQ.

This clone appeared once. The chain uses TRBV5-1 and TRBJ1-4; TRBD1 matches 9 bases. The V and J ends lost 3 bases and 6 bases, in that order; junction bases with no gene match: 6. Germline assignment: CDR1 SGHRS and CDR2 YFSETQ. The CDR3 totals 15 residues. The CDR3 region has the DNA TGCGCCAGCAGCTCGACGGGACAGGGCGATGAAAAACTGTTTTTT. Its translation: CASSSTGQGDEKLFF.

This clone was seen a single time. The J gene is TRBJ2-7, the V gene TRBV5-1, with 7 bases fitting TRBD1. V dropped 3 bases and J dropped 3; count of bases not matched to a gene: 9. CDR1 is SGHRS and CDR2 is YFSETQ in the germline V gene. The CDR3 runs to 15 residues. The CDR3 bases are TGCGCCAGCAGCTCAAGAGGGGGCCTGGGCTACGAGCAGTACTTC. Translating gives CASSSRGGLGYEQYF.

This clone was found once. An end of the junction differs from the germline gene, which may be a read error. DNA for the CDR3: TGTGTCAGCAGTGATCAGGCGGGAAGTGGTGGCTACACCTTC. Translation gives CVSSDQAGSGGYTF. The V call is TRBV2, the J call TRBJ1-2; no firm D call. The CDR3 loop spans 14 amino acids. Germline assignment: CDR1 SNHLY and CDR2 FYNNEI.

The CDR3 DNA reads TGTGCCAGCAGCTTAAGGGCAGGGTTATACAATGAGCAGTTCTTC. Protein sequence: CASSLRAGLYNEQFF. The chain links TRBV7-9 to TRBJ2-1, with TRBD1 as a possible D gene (5 bases). The CDR3 length is 15 residues. Trimming removed 2 bases from V and 4 bases from J, with 12 bases in between. Germline CDR1 and CDR2: SEHNR and FQNEAQ (reference sequence).

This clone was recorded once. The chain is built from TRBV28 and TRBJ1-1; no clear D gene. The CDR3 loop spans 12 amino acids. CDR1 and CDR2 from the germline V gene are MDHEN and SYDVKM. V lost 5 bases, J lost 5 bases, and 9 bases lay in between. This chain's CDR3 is CASSPQMTEAFF. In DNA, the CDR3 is TGTGCCAGCAGTCCTCAGATGACTGAAGCTTTCTTT.

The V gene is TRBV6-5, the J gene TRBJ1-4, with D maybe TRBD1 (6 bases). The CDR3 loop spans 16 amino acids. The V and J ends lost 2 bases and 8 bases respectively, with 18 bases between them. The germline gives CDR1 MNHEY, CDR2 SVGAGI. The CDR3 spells CASSYRTGRGPEKLFF. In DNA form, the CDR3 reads TGTGCCAGCAGTTACAGAACAGGGAGGGGCCCAGAAAAACTGTTTTTT.

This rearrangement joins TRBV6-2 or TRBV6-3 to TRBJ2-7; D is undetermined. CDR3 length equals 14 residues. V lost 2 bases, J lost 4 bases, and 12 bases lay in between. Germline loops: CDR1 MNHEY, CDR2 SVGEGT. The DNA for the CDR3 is TGTGCCAGCAGTTACGTAGCCCCAGCGTACGAGCAGTACTTC. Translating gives CASSYVAPAYEQYF.

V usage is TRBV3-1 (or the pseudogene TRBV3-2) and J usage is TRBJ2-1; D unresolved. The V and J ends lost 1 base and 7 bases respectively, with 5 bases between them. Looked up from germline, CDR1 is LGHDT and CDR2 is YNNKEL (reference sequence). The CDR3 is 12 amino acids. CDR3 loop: CASSQGVNEQFF. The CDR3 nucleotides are TGTGCCAGCAGCCAAGGCGTGAATGAGCAGTTCTTC.

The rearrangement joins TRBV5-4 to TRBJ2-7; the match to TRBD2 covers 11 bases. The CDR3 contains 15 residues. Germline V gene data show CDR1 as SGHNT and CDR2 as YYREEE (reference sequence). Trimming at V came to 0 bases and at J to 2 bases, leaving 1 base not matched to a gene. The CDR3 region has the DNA TGTGCCAGCAGCTTGGGACTAGCGGGGACCTACGAGCAGTACTTC. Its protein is CASSLGLAGTYEQYF. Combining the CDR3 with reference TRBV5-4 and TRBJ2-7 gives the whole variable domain ETGVTQSPTHLIKTRGQQVTLRCSSQSGHNTVSWYQQALGQGPQFIFQYYREEENGRGNFPPRFSGLQFPNYSSELNVNALELDDSALYLCASSLGLAGTYEQYFGPGTRLTVT.

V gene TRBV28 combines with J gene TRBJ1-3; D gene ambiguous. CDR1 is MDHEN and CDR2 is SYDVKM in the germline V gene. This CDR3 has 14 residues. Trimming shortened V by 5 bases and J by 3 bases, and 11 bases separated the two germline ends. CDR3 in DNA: TGTGCCAGCAGTCCCTCAGGCGTTGGAAACACCATATATTTT. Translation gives CASSPSGVGNTIYF.

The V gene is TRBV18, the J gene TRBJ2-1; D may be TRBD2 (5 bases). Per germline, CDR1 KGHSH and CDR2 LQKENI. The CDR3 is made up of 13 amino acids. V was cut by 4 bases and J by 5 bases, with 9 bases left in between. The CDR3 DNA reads TGTGCCAGCTCACTTGGACTGGACAATGAGCAGTTCTTC. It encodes CASSLGLDNEQFF.

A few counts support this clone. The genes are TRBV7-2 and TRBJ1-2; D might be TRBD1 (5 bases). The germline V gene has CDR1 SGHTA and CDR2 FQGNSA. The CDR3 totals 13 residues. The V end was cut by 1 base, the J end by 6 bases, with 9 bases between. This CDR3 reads CASSLDRIDGYTF. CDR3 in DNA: TGTGCCAGCAGCTTAGACAGGATAGATGGCTACACCTTC.

The CDR3 nucleotides are TGTGCCAGCAGTTTACGAGTGGGAGGCCTAACTAATGAAAAACTGTTTTTT. Amino acids: CASSLRVGGLTNEKLFF. The rearrangement uses TRBV27 and TRBJ1-4; D remains unclear. This CDR3 has 17 residues. In germline, CDR1 is MNHEY, CDR2 SMNVEV (reference sequence). V was clipped by 2 bases and J by 1 base, with 14 bases between them.